This TCR beta chain was found in a study of T-cell reconstitution after alpha-beta-depleted transplantation in children. Study results and caveats: In some patients, recipient T cells and intrathymic progenitors surviving conditioning explained high day-60 diversity. Newly generated T cells supplied most T-cell counts and diversity one year post-transplant. Alpha-beta T cells about two months after transplant reportedly derived from several hundred expanded graft clones.

V lost 5 bases to trimming and J lost 5 bases; unmatched junction nucleotides: 5. CDR1 and CDR2 from the germline V gene are LNHDA and SQIVND (reference sequence). This CDR3 is built from 15 residues. This sample's TCRbeta library carried unique molecular identifier barcodes. TCRdb re-derived calls from the PCR reads in MiXCR, one entry per CDR3 protein. The sample comprises 200,000 to 250,000 distinct CDR3 sequences, under 13% of which are singletons, and roughly 30% rests with the top ten. At least ten counts were recorded for this clonotype. Its target is not known. The sequence was obtained from a child younger than two with acute myeloid leukemia, due to receive a stem cell transplant. The sequenced sample was PBMCs, obtained before TCRalphabeta/CD19-depleted stem cell transplant. The chain joins TRBV19 to TRBJ2-1; 11 nucleotides line up with TRBD2. CDR3 in DNA: TGTGCCAGTAGTCAGACTAGCGGGGTGAACAATGAGCAGTTCTTC. This translates into CASSQTSGVNNEQFF.